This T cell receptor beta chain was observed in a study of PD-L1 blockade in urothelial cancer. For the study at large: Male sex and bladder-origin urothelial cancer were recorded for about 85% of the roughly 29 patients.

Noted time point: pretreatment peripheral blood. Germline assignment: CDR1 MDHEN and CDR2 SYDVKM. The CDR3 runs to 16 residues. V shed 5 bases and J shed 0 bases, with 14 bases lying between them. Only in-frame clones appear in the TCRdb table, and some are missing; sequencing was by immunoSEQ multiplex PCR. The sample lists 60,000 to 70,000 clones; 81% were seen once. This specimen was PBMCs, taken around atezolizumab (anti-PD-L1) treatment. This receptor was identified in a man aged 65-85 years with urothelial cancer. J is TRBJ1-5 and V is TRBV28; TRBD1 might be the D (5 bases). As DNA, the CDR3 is TGTGCCAGCAGTCCCGGTGGACATAATAGCAATCAGCCCCAGCATTTT. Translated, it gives CASSPGGHNSNQPQHF.